This T cell receptor beta chain was identified in a study of T-cell reconstitution after alpha-beta-depleted transplantation in children. Germline loops: CDR1 SEHNR, CDR2 FQNEAQ (reference sequence). The CDR3 is 14 amino acids. V dropped 6 bases and J dropped 4 bases, with 16 bases sitting between them. Preparing the TCRbeta library involved the use of unique molecular identifiers. One entry per CDR3 protein results from TCRdb running MiXCR on the PCR reads. The sample has around 600,000 distinct CDR3 sequences, 20% to 25% seen once. This clonotype was seen at least ten times. The target antigen is unknown. Study-level results: Several hundred rapidly expanded clones from non-depleted graft cells reportedly supplied alpha-beta T cells about two months post-transplant. Some patients showed high day-60 TCRbeta diversity, which derived from surviving recipient T cells and thymic progenitors.

This TCR was recovered from a boy younger than two who had a stem cell transplant for acute myeloid leukemia, so the T cells may come from the graft donor. The specimen comprised PBMCs, mostly from graft donor cells, sampled 360 days after TCRalphabeta/CD19-depleted stem cell transplant. V usage is TRBV7-9 and J usage is TRBJ2-7, with a tentative D call TRBD2 (6 bases). The DNA of the CDR3 is TGTGCCAGCAGTTCTACCTGGGCGGGGTACGAGCAGTACTTC. It is translated as CASSSTWAGYEQYF. Variable domain in full (rest from reference TRBV7-9 and TRBJ2-7): DTGVSQNPRHKITKRGQNVTFRCDPISEHNRLYWYRQTLGQGPEFLTYFQNEAQLEKSRLLSDRFSAERPKGSFSTLEIQRTEQGDSAMYLCASSSTWAGYEQYFGPGTRLTVT.